What follows are 25 T cell receptor beta chains derived from one specimen sequenced in a study of T cell responses to AZD1222 COVID-19 vaccine listed by TCRdb under 2021. Reading the label with the study, this specimen's time point is: baseline before first vaccination. The receptor library was made with the immunoSEQ multiplex PCR assay. This immuneACCESS table, as held by TCRdb, lists in-frame sequences with V and J called but not all clones. Of the missing ones, under half trace to an unresolved V gene in checked studies; the others have no known cause. The sample table lists approximately 150,000 clones, under 95% of them with a count of one. The leading ten clones occupy approximately 1.5% of the sample. The material sequenced was peripheral blood, taken on day 0 of AZD1222 vaccination. All receptors come from an adult in good health.

The chain carries TRBV28 and TRBJ1-1; no clear D gene. CDR3 length: 11 amino acids. Germline V gene data show CDR1 as MDHEN and CDR2 as SYDVKM. Trimming pared 6 bases from V and 7 bases from J, leaving 9 bases between. The CDR3 DNA reads TGTGCCAGCAGCTCCGCAGGTGAAGCTTTCTTT. It encodes CASSSAGEAFF.

The chain is built from TRBV21-1 and TRBJ2-3. TRBV21-1 is classified as a pseudogene. The CDR3 has 11 amino acids. Written as DNA, the CDR3 is TGTGCCAGCAGCAAAGGGGGGTGTGAGTATTTT. This translates into CASSKGGCEYF.

This clone was seen more than once but under ten times. V and J are TRBV19 and TRBJ2-4, with 12 bases matching TRBD1. CDR3 length equals 14 residues. The ends lost 6 bases at V and 8 bases at J; junction bases unmatched: 5. Germline loops: CDR1 LNHDA, CDR2 SQIVND (reference sequence). For the CDR3, the DNA is TGTGCCAGTAGCGTGGGACAGGGGGCTGACATTCAGTACTTC. Amino acids: CASSVGQGADIQYF.

This rearrangement joins TRBV2 to TRBJ1-2; 9 nucleotides line up with TRBD1. CDR1 SNHLY and CDR2 FYNNEI come from the germline V gene. J was trimmed by 6 bases and V by 6 bases; bases with no gene match: 8. CDR3 length: 14 residues. Here the CDR3 reads CASRGGGTGNGYTF. The CDR3 DNA is TGTGCCAGCAGAGGGGGGGGGACAGGGAATGGCTACACCTTC.

The chain recombines TRBV5-1 with TRBJ1-2; TRBD1 aligns across 8 bases. Germline V lookup: CDR1 SGHRS, CDR2 YFSETQ. There are 16 residues in the CDR3. V gave up 1 base and J gave up 4 bases; unmatched junction bases: 9. The CDR3 DNA follows: TGCGCCAGCAGCTTGCTTGGACAGGGAATCAGCTATGGCTACACCTTC. Translated, it gives CASSLLGQGISYGYTF.

The count of this clone is one. J is TRBJ2-5 and V is TRBV2; D not certain. The V end was cut by 4 bases, the J end by 1 base, with 7 bases between. This CDR3 contains 13 residues. CDR1 is SNHLY, CDR2 FYNNEI, per germline. For the CDR3, the DNA is TGTGCCAGCAGTGTGAACCTCCAAGAGACCCAGTACTTC. This translates into CASSVNLQETQYF. The full variable domain, its missing parts supplied by reference TRBV2 and TRBJ2-5, is EPEVTQTPSHQVTQMGQEVILRCVPISNHLYFYWYRQILGQKVEFLVSFYNNEISEKSEIFDDQFSVERPDGSNFTLKIRSTKLEDSAMYFCASSVNLQETQYFGPGTRLLVL.

The chain uses TRBV28 and TRBJ2-7; TRBD1 is a possible D gene (6 bases). V was cut by 6 bases and J by 1 base, with 19 bases left in between. CDR1 MDHEN and CDR2 SYDVKM come from the germline V gene. CDR3 size: 16 residues. This CDR3 reads CASSSDRIRRSYEQYF. CDR3 DNA sequence: TGTGCCAGCAGCTCCGACAGGATTCGGCGTTCCTACGAGCAGTACTTC.

The CDR3 nucleotides read TGTGCCAGCAGCTCCGGGACTAGCGGGAGGCAGAATGAGCAGTTCTTC. Translation gives CASSSGTSGRQNEQFF. The chain carries TRBV5-4 and TRBJ2-1; 15 nucleotides align to TRBD2. J lost 7 bases, V lost 3 bases, and 5 bases had no gene match. This CDR3 spans 16 amino acids. The germline V gene has CDR1 SGHNT and CDR2 YYREEE (reference sequence).

This sequence joins TRBV24-1 and TRBJ1-1; D unclear. The germline V gene encodes CDR1 KGHDR and CDR2 SFDVKD. The CDR3 length is 14 residues. The ends were cut back, 4 bases at V and 0 bases at J, with 8 bases in the middle. The CDR3 is CATSEGRVNTEAFF. Here the CDR3 DNA reads TGTGCCACCAGTGAGGGGAGGGTGAACACTGAAGCTTTCTTT.

The rearrangement links TRBV19 to TRBJ1-4; perhaps TRBD1 as D (5 bases). The V end was cut by 1 base, the J end by 9 bases, with 12 bases between. Germline V gene sequence: CDR1 LNHDA, CDR2 SQIVND (reference sequence). The length of the CDR3 is 14 residues. Here the CDR3 DNA reads TGTGCCAGTAGTATAGGGGACGGAACCCAAAAACTGTTTTTT. Encoded protein: CASSIGDGTQKLFF.

V gene TRBV19 combines with J gene TRBJ1-1; 7 nucleotides agree with TRBD1. Germline V CDR1 and CDR2: LNHDA, SQIVND (reference sequence). V trimming: 7 bases; J trimming: 4 bases; junction bases outside the gene matches: 6. CDR3 length equals 13 residues. The chain's CDR3 is CASTLAGGTEAFF. CDR3 coding DNA: TGTGCCAGTACTCTCGCAGGGGGCACTGAAGCTTTCTTT.

The chain has TRBV6-5 and TRBJ2-1, with D perhaps TRBD2 (5 bases). V was cut by 0 bases and J by 6 bases, with 12 bases left in between. This CDR3 region has 15 residues. The germline V gene has CDR1 MNHEY and CDR2 SVGAGI. CDR3 sequence reads: CASSYSIAGGNEQFF. The CDR3, as DNA: TGTGCCAGCAGTTACTCGATTGCGGGCGGCAATGAGCAGTTCTTC.

This clone was found once. The chain employs TRBV5-1 and TRBJ1-6, with 9 positions matching TRBD1. The CDR3 contains 14 residues. The germline V gene has CDR1 SGHRS and CDR2 YFSETQ. V lost 4 bases, J lost 9 bases, and 5 bases stayed unmatched. CDR3 sequence reads: CASSEGQGGSPLHF. The CDR3 region has the DNA TGCGCCAGCAGCGAGGGACAGGGAGGTTCACCCCTCCACTTT.

The CDR3 here is CASSLEGGNTEAFF. The CDR3 coding sequence is TGTGCCAGCAGCTTAGAAGGGGGGAACACTGAAGCTTTCTTT. This chain joins TRBV7-2 and TRBJ1-1, with a weak D call TRBD1 (6 bases). CDR3 length: 14 residues. V was pared by 1 base and J by 1 base, with 7 bases between. Per the germline V gene, CDR1 is SGHTA and CDR2 is FQGNSA.

The CDR3 here is CASSLRQTQETQYF. CDR3 in DNA: TGTGCCAGCAGCCTTAGACAGACTCAAGAGACCCAGTACTTC. J is TRBJ2-5 and V is TRBV6-5; possible D gene TRBD1, 5 bases. Trimming pared 6 bases from V and 2 bases from J, leaving 13 bases between. The CDR3 sequence is 14 residues long. Germline CDR1 is MNHEY and CDR2 is SVGAGI.

CDR3 coding DNA: TGTGCCAGCAGTGAACAGGATAATTCACCCCTCCACTTT. Translated, it gives CASSEQDNSPLHF. The chain links TRBV6-1 to TRBJ1-6; D is undetermined. This CDR3 spans 13 amino acids. Trimming removed 2 bases from V and 5 bases from J, with 4 bases in between. CDR1 and CDR2 (germline): MNHNS, SASEGT.

The rearrangement joins TRBV11-3 to TRBJ2-3; 12 nucleotides line up with TRBD2. The CDR3 contains 18 residues. Trimming removed 4 bases from V and 6 bases from J; junction bases left unmatched: 14. Germline CDR1 is SGHNT and CDR2 is YENEEA. CDR3 nucleotide sequence: TGTGCCAGCAGCTCTAGGGGGGGGACTAGCGGGCCGGTGGATACGCAGTATTTT. This codes for CASSSRGGTSGPVDTQYF.

This sequence joins TRBV7-2 and TRBJ1-6, with 8 bases matching TRBD1. With 5 bases clipped from V and 10 bases from J, the junction kept 7 bases outside the gene matches. CDR3 length: 14 residues. CDR1 and CDR2 (germline): SGHTA, FQGNSA. This CDR3 reads CASSTGQGQSPLHF. The DNA of the CDR3 is TGTGCCAGCAGCACCGGACAGGGACAATCACCCCTCCACTTT.

CDR3 DNA sequence: TGTGCAGCCGGGGGGCAGGCTAACTATGGCTACACCTTC. This translates into CAAGGQANYGYTF. The rearrangement joins TRBV27 to TRBJ1-2; possible D gene TRBD1, 6 bases. Germline V gives CDR1 MNHEY, CDR2 SMNVEV (reference sequence). The CDR3 runs to 13 residues.

The V gene is TRBV10-2, the J gene TRBJ2-1; maybe TRBD2 (5 bases). V dropped 4 bases and J dropped 6 bases, with 19 bases sitting between them. The length of the CDR3 is 16 residues. Germline loops: CDR1 WSHSY, CDR2 SAAADI. The CDR3 is CASSGGLETWGNEQFF. The CDR3 DNA reads TGCGCCAGCAGTGGAGGGCTAGAAACTTGGGGCAATGAGCAGTTCTTC.

This chain connects TRBV14 to TRBJ1-1; D is perhaps TRBD1 (6 bases). V was pared by 4 bases and J by 1 base, with 16 bases between. CDR1 SGHDN and CDR2 FVKESK come from the germline V gene. The CDR3 runs 16 residues. The CDR3 DNA is TGTGCCAGCAGCCCTTTCAGGACAGCTTCGAACACTGAAGCTTTCTTT. Protein sequence: CASSPFRTASNTEAFF.

The chain recombines TRBV5-6 with TRBJ2-7; the D call may be TRBD1 or TRBD2 (5 bases each). The CDR3 extends over 15 amino acids. Trimming left V 0 bases short and J 0 bases short, with 10 bases between. The germline CDR1 and CDR2 sequences are SGHDT and YYEEEE. CDR3 DNA sequence: TGTGCCAGCAGCTTGGACCCAGGGAGCTCCTACGAGCAGTACTTC. This encodes CASSLDPGSSYEQYF.

V and J are TRBV2 and TRBJ2-7, with no clear D. The V gene lost 3 bases and the J gene lost 0 bases, with 12 bases spanning the gap. The CDR3 has 15 residues. In germline, CDR1 is SNHLY, CDR2 FYNNEI. CDR3 nucleotides: TGTGCCAGCAGTGAGGGTGGGCGGAGCTCCTACGAGCAGTACTTC. Its translation: CASSEGGRSSYEQYF.

The rearrangement links TRBV30 to TRBJ1-4; TRBD1 matches 8 bases. Germline V gene data show CDR1 as GTSNPN and CDR2 as SVGIG (reference sequence). V shed 4 bases and J 3 bases; nucleotides not matched to a gene: 7. This CDR3 is built from 15 residues. CDR3 in amino acids: CAWIATGDANEKLFF. In DNA form, the CDR3 reads TGTGCCTGGATCGCGACAGGGGATGCTAATGAAAAACTGTTTTTT.

The chain links TRBV4-3 to TRBJ2-2, with TRBD2 matching over 9 bases. The V gene end was trimmed by 0 bases and the J gene end by 2 bases; junction bases not matched to a gene: 7. CDR1 is LGHNA and CDR2 is YSLEER in the germline V gene. The CDR3 is made up of 18 amino acids. In nucleotides, the CDR3 is TGCGCCAGCAGCCAAGATCGAGCGGGAGGACGAAACACCGGGGAGCTGTTTTTT. Encoded protein: CASSQDRAGGRNTGELFF.